This TCR beta chain was recorded in a study of T cell responses to AZD1222 COVID-19 vaccine. Background on the study: It was second doses at about 4 or about 12 weeks that were pooled.

The table came from immunoSEQ multiplex PCR; TCRdb's copy has only in-frame clones and leaves some out. The sample has 100,000 or so clones; roughly 85% are singletons. Germline CDR1 and CDR2: KGHSH and LQKENI. This CDR3 comprises 13 residues. Trimming removed 0 bases from V and 5 bases from J, with 7 bases in between. Study-level points and caveats: Among AZD1222 vaccinees, only 5 to 7 were seropositive at baseline.

Concerning this clone itself: The antigen is unknown.

This sequence joins TRBV18 and TRBJ1-1, with no clear D. The receptor was isolated from an adult in good health. The material was peripheral blood, obtained on day 0 of AZD1222 vaccination. The CDR3 reads CASSPPLWTEAFF. As DNA, the CDR3 is TGTGCCAGCTCACCACCTTTGTGGACTGAAGCTTTCTTT.